This T cell receptor beta chain was captured by sequencing in a study of blood T cell repertoires in COVID-19. Clinical history reported by participants formed the basis on which cohorts were assigned. Contact with a PCR-confirmed or clinician-diagnosed COVID-19 case occurred within 2 weeks of entry. Germline CDR1 and CDR2: MNHEY and SMNVEV (reference sequence). Between the trimmed V and J ends, which lost 5 bases and 1 base, there was a span of 12 bases. The CDR3 sequence is 15 residues long. Per the authors' pipeline: The authors estimated nucleated cell counts from reference gene primer amplification. Clones were sequenced by immunoSEQ multiplex PCR, and TCRdb holds only the in-frame ones, with some missing. V, J and clone size are taken as reported in that table, and D and trimming were inferred from the DNA itself. The sample has 270,000 or so clones; approximately 85% are singletons.

The rearrangement uses TRBV27 and TRBJ1-5; the D gene is possibly TRBD1 (5 bases). Sequencing input: PBMCs or T cells enriched from blood (not recorded which). This clonotype was sampled from a woman in her forties or fifties who had been exposed to COVID-19. CDR3 loop: CASSPGKASNQPQHF. CDR3 coding DNA: TGTGCCAGCAGTCCAGGGAAGGCGAGCAATCAGCCCCAGCATTTT.